What follows are 22 T cell receptor beta chains derived from one specimen sequenced in a study of vaccination and CD4 T cells after COVID-19. Treatment defined: approximately 10-day PBMC culture with coronavirus spike peptide pools or control peptides (ViraFEST assay). Those CD4+ T cells from the unexposed donor predate the COVID-19 pandemic (2011-2018). Their antigen targets remain unknown. Researchers used the Oncomine TCR Beta short-read assay to sequence DNA from cultured CD4+ T cells. TCRdb fed the PCR reads into MiXCR, producing one record per CDR3 protein. The sample consists of about 5,400 distinct CDR3 sequences, 62% of them appearing once. Sequenced material: CD4+ T cells from blood, cultured in vitro. The source is a human donor in good health.

This chain uses TRBV6-1 with TRBJ1-2; a weak D match, TRBD1 (5 bases). The V end was cut by 6 bases, the J end by 7 bases, with 21 bases between. Germline V gives CDR1 MNHNS, CDR2 SASEGT. The CDR3 loop spans 15 amino acids. The DNA of the CDR3 is TGTGCCAGCAGAGACTTGGCCGGGGGGGGTAGTGGCTACACCTTC. Translation: CASRDLAGGGSGYTF.

This clonotype was seen a handful of times. The chain joins TRBV19 to TRBJ1-2; D uncertain. Germline V gene data show CDR1 as LNHDA and CDR2 as SQIVND (reference sequence). V was pared by 8 bases and J by 8 bases, with 12 bases between. The CDR3 has 11 residues. The DNA for the CDR3 is TGTGCCAGTTACGAGACTGGCGGCTACACCTTC. Translating it yields CASYETGGYTF.

The chain links TRBV23-1 to TRBJ2-5; no reliable D call. TRBV23-1 is classed as an ORF, of uncertain function. With 7 bases removed from V and 1 base from J, the gap between germline ends came to 16 bases. The CDR3 runs 15 residues. CDR3 sequence (DNA): TGCGCCAGCACACCTCGATGGGGTCCCCAAGAGACCCAGTACTTC. Residues: CASTPRWGPQETQYF.

This clonotype has just a few counts. This chain uses TRBV27 with TRBJ1-2; TRBD1 is a possible D gene (5 bases). V was clipped by 5 bases and J by 6 bases, with 22 bases between them. Germline assignment: CDR1 MNHEY and CDR2 SMNVEV (reference sequence). The CDR3 contains 16 residues. The CDR3 protein is CASSPLSGGVGDGYTF. The CDR3, as DNA: TGTGCCAGCAGTCCGCTTTCAGGAGGGGTTGGTGATGGCTACACCTTC.

The V gene is TRBV19, the J gene TRBJ1-1; 8 bases align to TRBD1. This CDR3 contains 18 residues. CDR1 is LNHDA and CDR2 is SQIVND in the germline V gene (reference sequence). The V and J ends lost 1 base and 5 bases, in that order; junction bases with no gene match: 15. The CDR3 region has the DNA TGTGCCAGTAGTATAGTTTACGGCAGGGGGCGATATCGGACTGAAGCTTTCTTT. Translated, it gives CASSIVYGRGRYRTEAFF.

The rearrangement joins TRBV6-1 to TRBJ1-2; D call uncertain. This CDR3 region has 16 residues. Trimming removed 8 bases from V and 5 bases from J, with 24 bases in between. Germline-derived CDR1 and CDR2 are MNHNS and SASEGT. CDR3 residues: CASSLAVSASGYGYTF. CDR3 in DNA: TGTGCCAGCTCCCTGGCAGTCTCCGCGAGTGGGTATGGCTACACCTTC.

CDR3 in DNA: TGTGCCAGCAGTTTTTATGGGACAGGGGAAGGCTACACCTTC. Translation: CASSFYGTGEGYTF. The chain has TRBV12-3 or TRBV12-4 and TRBJ1-2, with 10 bases aligning to TRBD1. J gave up 8 bases and V 3 bases, and 6 bases lay outside the gene matches. The CDR3 is made up of 14 amino acids.

This chain links TRBV6-2 or TRBV6-3 with TRBJ2-5, with D perhaps matching TRBD2 (6 bases). CDR1 and CDR2 (germline): MNHEY, SVGEGT. The CDR3 length is 14 residues. The germline V and J ends were trimmed by 0 bases and 5 bases, with 10 bases remaining between them. The CDR3, as DNA: TGTGCCAGCAGTTACTCAAATCGGGGGGAGACCCAGTACTTC. Its translation: CASSYSNRGETQYF.

The chain is built from TRBV6-1 and TRBJ2-5; TRBD1 or TRBD2 may be the D gene (5 bases each). CDR1 and CDR2 (germline): MNHNS, SASEGT. Trimming pared 6 bases from V and 5 bases from J, leaving 13 bases between. This CDR3 region has 13 residues. CDR3 DNA: TGTGCCAGCAGCCGGGGACGTAGGGAGACCCAGTACTTC. This encodes CASSRGRRETQYF.

This clonotype appeared a few times. CDR3 DNA: TGTGCCAGCCTCCTCTCCGGGGCAGGCAATCAGCCCCAGCATTTT. Protein: CASLLSGAGNQPQHF. This rearrangement joins TRBV28 to TRBJ1-5, with a tentative D call TRBD1 (5 bases). CDR1 and CDR2 from the germline V gene are MDHEN and SYDVKM. V gave up 8 bases and J gave up 2 bases, with 16 bases separating them. The CDR3 is made up of 15 amino acids.

This clonotype has only a few counts. The rearrangement uses TRBV2 and TRBJ2-7; 7 bases are shared with TRBD1. Losses at the gene ends were 6 bases for V and 7 bases for J; bases not matched to a gene: 9. The CDR3 is 13 amino acids. Germline V gene data show CDR1 as SNHLY and CDR2 as FYNNEI. The CDR3 coding sequence is TGTGCCAGCAGAGCACAAGGGGGCTGGGAGCAGTACTTC. Protein: CASRAQGGWEQYF.

The chain has TRBV4-1 and TRBJ2-7; 14 bases fit TRBD2. The V segment lost 4 bases and the J segment 6 bases; nucleotides outside the gene matches: 5. CDR1 and CDR2 from the germline V gene are MGHRA and YSYEKL. This CDR3 has 15 amino acids. CDR3 sequence: CASSRAGLAGAEQYF. The CDR3 DNA sequence: TGCGCCAGCAGCCGAGCGGGACTAGCGGGGGCCGAGCAGTACTTC.

Only a few counts were recorded for this clonotype. The chain is built from TRBV15 and TRBJ2-2, with TRBD2 matching 8 bases. With 0 bases clipped from V and 1 base from J, the junction kept 10 bases outside the gene matches. The V gene's germline CDR1 is LNHNV and CDR2 YYDKDF (reference sequence). This CDR3 is 19 amino acids long. The CDR3 bases are TGTGCCACCAGCAGAGAGGTCCCTGGCGGGAGGATGAACACCGGGGAGCTGTTTTTT. Amino acids: CATSREVPGGRMNTGELFF.

The chain combines TRBV11-1 with TRBJ2-2; D ambiguous. The germline V gene encodes CDR1 SGHAT and CDR2 FQDESV (reference sequence). The ends were cut back, 3 bases at V and 9 bases at J, with 5 bases in the middle. The CDR3 runs 11 residues. The chain's CDR3 is CASSFSRELFF. The CDR3 DNA follows: TGTGCCAGCAGCTTCTCCAGGGAGCTGTTTTTT.

The chain links TRBV6-1 to TRBJ1-1; no clear D. The V gene lost 8 bases and the J gene lost 2 bases, with 9 bases spanning the gap. Germline CDR1 and CDR2: MNHNS and SASEGT. CDR3 size: 12 residues. The CDR3 loop is CASGVSNTEAFF. Written as DNA, the CDR3 is TGTGCCAGCGGGGTTTCAAACACTGAAGCTTTCTTT.

The chain links TRBV20-1 to TRBJ2-1; the D gene is possibly TRBD1 (5 bases). Looked up from germline, CDR1 is DFQATT and CDR2 is SNEGSKA (reference sequence). Trimming left V 3 bases short and J 0 bases short, with 18 bases between. CDR3 size: 17 residues. This CDR3 is CSASGAQSPGSYNEQFF. DNA of the CDR3: TGCAGTGCTAGTGGGGCGCAATCCCCTGGCTCCTACAATGAGCAGTTCTTC.

The chain employs TRBV5-4 and TRBJ2-2; D gene ambiguous. Germline CDR1 SGHNT, CDR2 YYREEE (reference sequence). V was shortened by 0 bases and J by 6 bases, with 9 bases between the two germline ends. The CDR3 contains 14 residues. CDR3 nucleotides: TGTGCCAGCAGCTTGGGTTCATTGTCCGGGGAGCTGTTTTTT. This gives the protein CASSLGSLSGELFF.

The chain recombines TRBV28 with TRBJ1-6; D is uncertain. The CDR3 spans 12 residues. V was clipped by 3 bases and J by 7 bases, with 4 bases between them. CDR1 is MDHEN and CDR2 is SYDVKM in the germline V gene. CDR3 region: CASSLGNSPLHF. The CDR3 DNA is TGTGCCAGCAGTTTGGGGAATTCACCCCTCCACTTT.

The table lists this clonotype with a count of one. V is TRBV6-2 or TRBV6-3 and J is TRBJ2-5, with D unclear. The germline V gene encodes CDR1 MNHEY and CDR2 SVGEGT. The CDR3 has 11 residues. Trimming stripped 1 base from V and 5 bases from J, with 2 bases between. CDR3 protein: CASSYFETQYF. In nucleotides, the CDR3 is TGTGCCAGCAGTTACTTCGAGACCCAGTACTTC.

This clonotype was recorded once. In DNA form, the CDR3 reads TGCGCCAGCAGCCAAGATCAGGGGACCGGGGAGCTGTTTTTT. Translation: CASSQDQGTGELFF. The gene calls are TRBV4-1 and TRBJ2-2; the D gene is possibly TRBD1 (6 bases). The V and J ends lost 0 bases and 5 bases respectively, with 7 bases between them. This CDR3 contains 14 residues. Germline V gives CDR1 MGHRA, CDR2 YSYEKL.

J is TRBJ2-4 and V is TRBV7-2; 8 bases fit TRBD2. This CDR3 region has 14 residues. J was trimmed by 3 bases and V by 2 bases; bases with no gene match: 0. Germline values: CDR1 SGHTA, CDR2 FQGNSA. The CDR3 bases are TGTGCCAGCAGCTTACGGGGGGGCAAAAACATTCAGTACTTC. Encoded protein: CASSLRGGKNIQYF.

This clonotype was detected once. The genes are TRBV27 and TRBJ2-1; TRBD2 matches at 10 bases. Trimming cost V 4 bases and J 8 bases; bases outside gene matches: 11. CDR1 MNHEY and CDR2 SMNVEV come from the germline V gene (reference sequence). The CDR3 runs to 16 residues. As DNA, the CDR3 is TGTGCCAGCAGTTGGACTAGCGGAGGCCTTAAGGATGAGCAGTTCTTC. Amino acids: CASSWTSGGLKDEQFF.